This T cell receptor (beta chain) originates from a study of T-cell memory formation after mild COVID-19. About the study: Largely donor-specific sequence clusters came from a couple of donors.

V was clipped by 3 bases and J by 7 bases, with 13 bases between them. Looked up from germline, CDR1 is GTSNPN and CDR2 is SVGIG (reference sequence). This CDR3 contains 13 residues. Constant-segment primers served in 5'RACE that generated TCR alpha and TCR beta cDNA libraries bearing sample barcodes and UMIs. MiXCR, run by TCRdb on the 5' RACE reads, gives a single entry per CDR3 protein. Counted here are under 90,000 distinct CDR3 sequences, roughly 13% occurring once; the ten biggest clones make up 31%. This clonotype was counted between two and nine times. The sample consisted of PBMCs or a T cell subset sorted from them (not recorded which). This TCR was recovered from an adult woman who had mild COVID-19 (a few samples of this study predate the infection). Cell type and time point are not known. This chain connects TRBV30 to TRBJ2-1, with D tentatively TRBD1 or TRBD2 (5 bases each). CDR3 region: CAWSRDHRNEQFF. CDR3 DNA: TGTGCCTGGAGCCGGGACCATCGGAATGAGCAGTTCTTC.